This T cell receptor (beta chain) came from a study of T cell repertoires and Cas9 in healthy adults. About this clone itself: Its matching antigen is unknown.

Study results and caveats: In vitro, SpCas9-reactive Tregs were reported to curb effector T cell proliferation and function.

The assay was immunoSEQ multiplex PCR, and TCRdb's table has in-frame clones only and misses some. The sample has approximately 23,000 clones; 75% to 95% are singletons. V dropped 5 bases and J dropped 2; count of bases not matched to a gene: 8. Germline CDR1 is MNHEY and CDR2 is SVGAGI. The CDR3 covers 15 residues. J is TRBJ1-2 and V is TRBV6-5; 7 bases are a match to TRBD1. Sequenced input: CD4+ effector T cells (CD127+, CD25-, CD137-, CD154-) from PBMCs; culture status not recorded. This TCR was sampled from a human donor in good health. This CDR3 is CASSPLTTGNYGYTF. The DNA of the CDR3 is TGTGCCAGCAGTCCACTGACGACAGGGAACTATGGCTACACCTTC.